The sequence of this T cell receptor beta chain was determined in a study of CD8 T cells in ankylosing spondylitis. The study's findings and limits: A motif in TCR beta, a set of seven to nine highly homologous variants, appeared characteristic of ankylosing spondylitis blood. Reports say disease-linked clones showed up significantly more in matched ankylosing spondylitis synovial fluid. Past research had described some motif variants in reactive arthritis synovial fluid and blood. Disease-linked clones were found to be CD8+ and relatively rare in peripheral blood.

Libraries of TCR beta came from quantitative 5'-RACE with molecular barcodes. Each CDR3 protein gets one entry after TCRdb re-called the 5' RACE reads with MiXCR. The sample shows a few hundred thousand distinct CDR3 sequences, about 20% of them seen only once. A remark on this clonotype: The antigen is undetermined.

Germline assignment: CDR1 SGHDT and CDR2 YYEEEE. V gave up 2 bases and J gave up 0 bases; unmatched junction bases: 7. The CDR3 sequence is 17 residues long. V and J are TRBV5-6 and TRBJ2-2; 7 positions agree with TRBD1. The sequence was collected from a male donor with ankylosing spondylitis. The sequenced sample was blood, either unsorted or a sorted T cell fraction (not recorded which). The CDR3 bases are TGTGCCAGCAGCTTAGGGGGCGGCCCCGCGAACACCGGGGAGCTGTTTTTT. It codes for CASSLGGGPANTGELFF.